This T cell receptor (beta chain) was profiled in a study of lymphopenia after photon versus proton radiotherapy. Study-level findings and limits: In patients who died, overall survival fell as post-nadir TCR diversity dropped more. Relative stability marked proton patients; photon patients lost diversity and naive cells. Survival link was tested only in deceased patients; proton benefit remains a possibility. Oligoclonal CD8+ Temra expansion after nadir drove photon patients' diversity drop.

With respect to this clone: Its antigen is unidentified.

The data were produced by immunoSEQ multiplex PCR, yet TCRdb's version contains in-frame clones alone and is incomplete. This table holds more than 45,000 clones, 70% to 85% found once. The CDR3 runs 14 residues. Germline CDR1 reads MNHEY; CDR2 reads SVGAGI. Trimming took off 5 bases at V and 6 bases at J, with 16 bases between the two ends. This chain uses TRBV6-5 with TRBJ1-2, with D possibly TRBD1 on 6 matching bases. The sequence derives from a man in his 60s with pancreatic cancer. The specimen was peripheral blood, collected from a patient treated with proton-based radiotherapy. Here the CDR3 DNA reads TGTGCCAGCAGTCGAACCGGGACAATCCATGGCTACACCTTC. This gives the protein CASSRTGTIHGYTF.